The 27 T cell receptor beta chains listed next were all sequenced from one sample in a study of sequential checkpoint blockade in melanoma. This sample's treatment: randomized to nivolumab then ipilimumab (arm A) or the reverse (arm B). The method was immunoSEQ multiplex PCR; TCRdb's version includes in-frame clones alone and lacks a portion of them. The sample lists around 34,000 clones; roughly 85% were seen once. The material sequenced was CD8+ T cells sorted from blood (inferred from file names), taken from a patient given nivolumab and ipilimumab in sequence. These receptors were obtained from a human donor with melanoma.

The rearrangement joins TRBV15 to TRBJ2-7; D is perhaps TRBD1 (6 bases). V was clipped by 5 bases and J by 3 bases, with 11 bases between them. This CDR3 region has 13 residues. Germline V CDR1 and CDR2: LNHNV, YYDKDF (reference sequence). The CDR3 loop is CATSQGLYYEQYF. The DNA of the CDR3 is TGTGCCACCAGCCAGGGGCTTTACTACGAGCAGTACTTC. The variable domain in full, with the rest retrieved from reference TRBV15 and TRBJ2-7, is DAMVIQNPRYQVTQFGKPVTLSCSQTLNHNVMYWYQQKSSQAPKLLFHYYDKDFNNEADTPDNFQSRRPNTSFCFLDIRSPGLGDTAMYLCATSQGLYYEQYFGPGTRLTVT.

This clone was detected a few times. The chain combines TRBV5-1 with TRBJ1-2; D remains ambiguous. Germline V CDR1 and CDR2: SGHRS, YFSETQ. The CDR3 totals 15 residues. Trimming took off 2 bases at V and 4 bases at J, with 15 bases between the two ends. The CDR3 reads CASSFDLTASYGYTF. The CDR3 region has the DNA TGCGCCAGCAGCTTCGACCTGACTGCGAGCTATGGCTACACCTTC.

The chain recombines TRBV4-3 with TRBJ2-7; D not certain. Trimming stripped 1 base from V and 3 bases from J, with 13 bases between. Germline loops: CDR1 LGHNA, CDR2 YSLEER. This CDR3 contains 15 residues. CDR3 DNA: TGCGCCAGCAGCCAAGTTATGGCGGAGAACTACGAGCAGTACTTC. This codes for CASSQVMAENYEQYF.

This chain links TRBV30 with TRBJ1-2, with TRBD1 matching 8 bases. Losses at the gene ends were 4 bases for V and 8 bases for J; bases not matched to a gene: 18. CDR3 length: 16 amino acids. CDR1 and CDR2 from the germline V gene are GTSNPN and SVGIG (reference sequence). The CDR3 region is CAWTLKLGTGGVGYTF. As DNA, the CDR3 is TGTGCCTGGACTTTAAAGCTCGGGACAGGTGGAGTCGGCTACACCTTC.

The chain recombines TRBV4-3 with TRBJ1-1; D may be TRBD1 (6 bases). This CDR3 comprises 18 residues. Trimming cost V 0 bases and J 1 base, with 18 bases left between them. CDR1 LGHNA and CDR2 YSLEER come from the germline V gene. The CDR3 spells CASSQEAGGGAANTEAFF. CDR3 coding DNA: TGCGCCAGCAGCCAAGAGGCCGGCGGGGGGGCCGCGAACACTGAAGCTTTCTTT.

The chain employs TRBV9 and TRBJ2-5; 7 nucleotides match TRBD1. Judging by the DNA end, TRBJ2-7 fits better; the J call may be wrong. This CDR3 is 13 amino acids long. The germline gives CDR1 SGDLS, CDR2 YYNGEE. The CDR3 reads CASSARQGYEQYF. CDR3 DNA sequence: TGTGCCAGCAGCGCCCGACAGGGCTACGAGCAGTACTTC.

The genes are TRBV2 and TRBJ2-1; tentatively, D is TRBD2 (5 bases). CDR1 SNHLY and CDR2 FYNNEI come from the germline V gene. CDR3 length: 16 residues. V was cut by 4 bases and J by 2 bases, with 15 bases left in between. The CDR3 coding sequence is TGTGCCAGCAGTGGGGCTCGGGGAAATACCTACAATGAGCAGTTCTTC. This codes for CASSGARGNTYNEQFF. The full variable domain, its missing parts supplied by reference TRBV2 and TRBJ2-1, is EPEVTQTPSHQVTQMGQEVILRCVPISNHLYFYWYRQILGQKVEFLVSFYNNEISEKSEIFDDQFSVERPDGSNFTLKIRSTKLEDSAMYFCASSGARGNTYNEQFFGPGTRLTVL.

This clone came up once. The V gene is TRBV10-2, the J gene TRBJ1-4, with TRBD1 as a possible D gene (6 bases). Trimming removed 6 bases at V and 1 base at J, with 15 bases between. This CDR3 is 16 amino acids long. Germline CDR1 and CDR2: WSHSY and SAAADI. CDR3 bases: TGCGCCAGCAGGGGGGCAAAGGGCGAAACTAATGAAAAACTGTTTTTT. Its translation is CASRGAKGETNEKLFF.

The chain combines TRBV5-1 with TRBJ2-7, with 8 bases fitting TRBD2. The CDR3 is 16 residues long. The V and J ends lost 4 bases and 6 bases, in that order; junction bases with no gene match: 15. The germline CDR1 and CDR2 sequences are SGHRS and YFSETQ. The CDR3 region has the DNA TGCGCCAGCAGCCTCACGGGGGTAGCGGGGCGGAGCGAGCAGTACTTC. It encodes CASSLTGVAGRSEQYF.

The chain employs TRBV5-6 and TRBJ1-1; possible D gene TRBD1, 6 bases. The ends were cut back, 3 bases at V and 0 bases at J, with 12 bases in the middle. Germline V CDR1 and CDR2: SGHDT, YYEEEE. The length of the CDR3 is 15 residues. CDR3 nucleotide sequence: TGTGCCAGCAGCTGGGGGGGGGCGGTGAACACTGAAGCTTTCTTT. This translates into CASSWGGAVNTEAFF.

This chain joins TRBV9 and TRBJ1-1; TRBD1 might be the D (6 bases). CDR3 length: 13 amino acids. Trimming cost V 7 bases and J 3 bases, with 13 bases left between them. Germline V gene sequence: CDR1 SGDLS, CDR2 YYNGEE. DNA of the CDR3: TGTGCCAGCGGATTGGGGGGGCACACTGAAGCTTTCTTT. This translates into CASGLGGHTEAFF.

The rearrangement links TRBV15 to TRBJ2-3, with a tentative D call TRBD2 (6 bases). Looked up from germline, CDR1 is LNHNV and CDR2 is YYDKDF (reference sequence). This CDR3 comprises 14 residues. The germline V and J ends were trimmed by 8 bases and 3 bases, with 15 bases remaining between them. Here the CDR3 reads CATWAGFGTDTQYF. The CDR3 DNA reads as TGTGCCACCTGGGCGGGATTTGGAACAGATACGCAGTATTTT.

The rearrangement links TRBV28 to TRBJ2-3, with D perhaps TRBD1 (6 bases). This CDR3 contains 13 residues. Germline CDR1 MDHEN, CDR2 SYDVKM. Trimming left V 2 bases short and J 5 bases short, with 8 bases between. Written as DNA, the CDR3 is TGTGCCAGCAGTTTAGGGGGCCGAGATACGCAGTATTTT. Translation: CASSLGGRDTQYF.

This clone was observed a few times. The chain employs TRBV27 and TRBJ2-1, with 9 bases fitting TRBD2. The CDR3 consists of 15 residues. CDR1 is MNHEY, CDR2 SMNVEV, per germline (reference sequence). V lost 5 bases to trimming and J lost 7 bases; unmatched junction nucleotides: 9. Here the CDR3 reads CASSNDSGGRNEQFF. The DNA of the CDR3 is TGTGCCAGCAGTAATGATAGCGGGGGAAGGAATGAGCAGTTCTTC.

In this sample, this clone turned up a few times. J is TRBJ2-4 and V is TRBV5-1; 9 bases agree with TRBD1. CDR1 is SGHRS and CDR2 is YFSETQ in the germline V gene. This CDR3 is built from 15 residues. After removal of 3 bases from V and 0 bases from J, the junction contained 1 base not matched to a gene. The CDR3 loop reads CASSWGQGAKNIQYF. CDR3 DNA: TGCGCCAGCAGCTGGGGACAGGGAGCCAAAAACATTCAGTACTTC.

V is TRBV6-6 and J is TRBJ1-5; D might be TRBD1 (6 bases). The V gene's germline CDR1 is MNHNY and CDR2 SVGAGI (reference sequence). The V end lost 6 bases, the J end lost 5 bases, and 17 bases lay between the germline ends. The length of the CDR3 is 15 residues. Written as DNA, the CDR3 is TGTGCCAGCAGCCCCGGGCTTGGGGGCGATCAGCCCCAGCATTTT. Protein: CASSPGLGGDQPQHF.

The J gene is TRBJ1-6, the V gene TRBV28, with D hard to call. Germline assignment: CDR1 MDHEN and CDR2 SYDVKM. Between the trimmed V and J ends, which lost 5 bases and 3 bases, there was a span of 11 bases. This CDR3 spans 15 amino acids. The CDR3 sequence: CASSRERDYNSPLHF. CDR3 coding DNA: TGTGCCAGCAGTCGGGAGAGGGACTATAATTCACCCCTCCACTTT.

The genes are TRBV11-1 and TRBJ2-3, with D possibly being TRBD2 (5 bases). The germline gives CDR1 SGHAT, CDR2 FQDESV (reference sequence). The CDR3 length is 15 residues. Trimming stripped 5 bases from V and 0 bases from J, with 12 bases between. Written as DNA, the CDR3 is TGTGCCAGCAGCCAACTACGGACTAGCACAGATACGCAGTATTTT. Translation: CASSQLRTSTDTQYF.

This chain links TRBV9 with TRBJ2-7; TRBD2 matches at 8 bases. V shed 2 bases, J shed 1 base, and the junction held 5 bases outside the gene matches. The CDR3 has 15 amino acids. Germline V gene sequence: CDR1 SGDLS, CDR2 YYNGEE. CDR3 sequence (DNA): TGTGCCAGCAGCGTTCACGGGAGGGGATCCTACGAGCAGTACTTC. Its translation is CASSVHGRGSYEQYF.

The chain recombines TRBV19 with TRBJ2-1; D remains ambiguous. The CDR3 covers 15 residues. The germline V gene encodes CDR1 LNHDA and CDR2 SQIVND (reference sequence). V lost 0 bases to trimming and J lost 9 bases, with 15 bases between them. CDR3 amino acids: CASSIDLSISSEQFF. In nucleotides, the CDR3 is TGTGCCAGTAGTATAGATTTGAGCATTTCTAGTGAGCAGTTCTTC.

This clone is deemed medium-sized. The chain uses TRBV5-8 and TRBJ2-3; unclear D gene. The CDR3 extends over 15 amino acids. Germline assignment: CDR1 SGHTS and CDR2 YDEGEE. Deletions cut 1 base from V and 3 bases from J, with 12 bases between. DNA of the CDR3: TGTGCCAGCAGCTTGATCGTTGGCGGAACAGATACGCAGTATTTT. Its protein is CASSLIVGGTDTQYF.

This chain links TRBV4-3 with TRBJ2-7, with 7 bases identical to TRBD1. CDR1 LGHNA and CDR2 YSLEER come from the germline V gene. The CDR3 has 13 residues. Trimming took 4 bases from V and 0 from J; bases not matched to a gene: 0. CDR3 loop: CASSRDSSYEQYF. CDR3 nucleotide sequence: TGCGCCAGCAGCCGGGACAGCTCCTACGAGCAGTACTTC.

The chain employs TRBV5-1 and TRBJ2-7, with 7 bases lining up with TRBD1. The CDR3 runs 15 residues. CDR1 SGHRS and CDR2 YFSETQ come from the germline V gene. V lost 4 bases, J lost 2 bases, and 9 bases stayed unmatched. The CDR3 reads CASSNFDRATYEQYF. In DNA, the CDR3 is TGCGCCAGCAGCAACTTCGACAGGGCAACCTACGAGCAGTACTTC.

The chain combines TRBV6-1 with TRBJ1-2; weak D call: TRBD1 (5 bases). The V gene lost 1 base and the J gene lost 6 bases, with 15 bases spanning the gap. From germline, CDR1 is MNHNS and CDR2 SASEGT. The CDR3 length is 15 residues. The CDR3 loop is CASSEGFRAGNGYTF. The CDR3 DNA reads as TGTGCCAGCAGTGAAGGCTTTCGGGCAGGGAATGGCTACACCTTC.

The CDR3 sequence is CASSVEGTGGFYEQYF. The CDR3 DNA is TGTGCCAGCAGCGTGGAAGGGACAGGGGGCTTTTACGAGCAGTACTTC. The chain recombines TRBV9 with TRBJ2-7; 12 bases agree with TRBD1. With 2 bases clipped from V and 4 bases from J, the junction kept 7 bases outside the gene matches. This CDR3 region has 16 residues. Germline values: CDR1 SGDLS, CDR2 YYNGEE.

A note on this clone: This sample includes further DNA sequences coding for the same CDR3. The chain employs TRBV27 and TRBJ2-7, with TRBD1 matching over 11 bases. This CDR3 is 14 amino acids long. From germline, CDR1 is MNHEY and CDR2 SMNVEV (reference sequence). Trimming cost V 5 bases and J 4 bases; bases outside gene matches: 4. The CDR3 loop is CASSADRGRYEQYF. In DNA form, the CDR3 reads TGTGCCAGCAGTGCGGACAGGGGGCGATACGAGCAGTACTTC.

The rearrangement links TRBV7-8 to TRBJ2-1; 8 nucleotides match TRBD1. V lost 5 bases, J lost 6 bases, and 12 bases stayed unmatched. Per germline, CDR1 SGHVS and CDR2 FQNEAQ. This CDR3 has 16 amino acids. The CDR3 sequence: CASSPPGGIIGNEQFF. The CDR3 bases are TGTGCCAGCAGCCCGCCAGGGGGCATTATCGGCAATGAGCAGTTCTTC.